This entry describes one TCR beta chain. What it binds is unknown. This entry belongs to a study of shared clonotypes between healthy human individuals. Across the whole study: Contributing individuals were two females and a few males aged 18 to 49.

The junction had 6 bases not matched to a gene; V was cut back by 0 bases and J by 4 bases. Germline V CDR1 and CDR2: SGHDT, YYEEEE. This CDR3 is 16 amino acids long. TCRdb's copy holds only in-frame clones and misses some; the assay was immunoSEQ multiplex PCR. The sample gives roughly 500,000 clones, around 85% of which show up once; about 12% is in the top ten. Study findings and constraints: Limited genetic and exposure-history diversity came from having few donors.

The chain carries TRBV5-6 and TRBJ2-1; 8 nucleotides align to TRBD2. The TCR comes from a middle-aged woman in good health. Some clones in this sample may be carry-over from other donors' samples. Sequenced material: PBMCs. The CDR3 sequence: CASSLVSGITYNEQFF. Written as DNA, the CDR3 is TGTGCCAGCAGCTTGGTTAGCGGGATAACTTACAATGAGCAGTTCTTC.